Presented here are 27 T cell receptor beta chains from one specimen sequenced in a study of blood T cell repertoires in COVID-19. Repertoires were generated with immunoSEQ multiplex PCR, while TCRdb's copy carries only in-frame clones and drops some. The table shows tens of thousands of clones, with roughly four fifths occurring only once. Input material: peripheral blood. These receptors all come from a human donor with acute or convalescent COVID-19. The donor label of this sample is uncertain.

The chain couples TRBV27 to TRBJ2-3; TRBD2 aligns across 16 bases. This CDR3 spans 19 amino acids. Per the germline V gene, CDR1 is MNHEY and CDR2 is SMNVEV (reference sequence). Germline trimming cut 3 bases from V and 1 base from J; bases unmatched to any gene: 7. The CDR3 nucleotides read TGTGCCAGCAGTTTTTACCCGGGACTAGCGGGGGGGGGCACAGATACGCAGTATTTT. Protein product: CASSFYPGLAGGGTDTQYF.

The chain employs TRBV6-6 and TRBJ1-6; 8 bases map to TRBD1. CDR1 is MNHNY and CDR2 is SVGAGI in the germline V gene (reference sequence). This CDR3 has 13 amino acids. J lost 7 bases, V lost 10 bases, and 6 bases had no gene match. The CDR3 DNA sequence: TGTGCCATAAAGACAGGGGTGAATTCACCCCTCCACTTT. Its translation: CAIKTGVNSPLHF.

This sequence joins TRBV11-3 and TRBJ2-6, with D unresolved. V was cut by 1 base and J by 0 bases, with 7 bases left in between. The length of the CDR3 is 16 residues. The germline CDR1 and CDR2 sequences are SGHNT and YENEEA. CDR3 residues: CASSLGLSSGANVLTF. In DNA, the CDR3 is TGTGCCAGCAGCTTAGGTCTCAGCTCTGGGGCCAACGTCCTGACTTTC.

The V and J genes are TRBV18 and TRBJ2-3; a possible D gene is TRBD1 (6 bases). The CDR3 consists of 16 residues. Trimming shortened V by 3 bases and J by 0 bases, and 13 bases separated the two germline ends. CDR1 and CDR2 from the germline V gene are KGHSH and LQKENI. This CDR3 is CASSPQGIDSTDTQYF. CDR3 nucleotide sequence: TGTGCCAGCTCACCTCAGGGGATCGACAGCACAGATACGCAGTATTTT.

The J gene is TRBJ1-2, the V gene TRBV19, with TRBD1 matching over 8 bases. CDR1 and CDR2 (germline): LNHDA, SQIVND (reference sequence). J was trimmed by 8 bases and V by 9 bases; bases with no gene match: 5. The CDR3 has 11 residues. DNA for the CDR3: TGTGCCAGCCCGACAGGGGACGGCTACACCTTC. Encoded protein: CASPTGDGYTF.

CDR3 nucleotides: TGTGCCAGCAGCGTTGGGCAGGGTGTAAATCAGCCCCAGCATTTT. Translating gives CASSVGQGVNQPQHF. This chain connects TRBV9 to TRBJ1-5, with D tentatively TRBD1 (5 bases). Germline V gene data show CDR1 as SGDLS and CDR2 as YYNGEE. Trimming shortened V by 2 bases and J by 4 bases, and 13 bases separated the two germline ends. The CDR3 has 15 amino acids.

The J gene is TRBJ1-1, the V gene TRBV15, with a possible D match to TRBD1 (6 bases). The germline V gene encodes CDR1 LNHNV and CDR2 YYDKDF (reference sequence). The CDR3 has 14 amino acids. The V and J ends lost 1 base and 8 bases respectively, with 14 bases between them. For the CDR3, the DNA is TGTGCCACCAGCAGAGGGGGAACAGGGCGGGAAGCTTTCTTT. It yields the protein CATSRGGTGREAFF.

The genes are TRBV27 and TRBJ2-7; 10 bases map to TRBD2. This CDR3 comprises 14 residues. Germline V gene data show CDR1 as MNHEY and CDR2 as SMNVEV (reference sequence). V trimming: 6 bases; J trimming: 6 bases; junction bases outside the gene matches: 8. CDR3 bases: TGTGCCAGCAGCCTAAGCGGGGGGGCCGCCGAGCAGTACTTC. It specifies CASSLSGGAAEQYF.

This chain connects TRBV19 to TRBJ1-1; 10 nucleotides match TRBD1. Trimming took 5 bases from V and 11 from J; bases not matched to a gene: 14. Germline assignment: CDR1 LNHDA and CDR2 SQIVND (reference sequence). The CDR3 is 15 residues long. Here the CDR3 DNA reads TGTGCCAGTAGTGTCACGCGGACAGGGGGTTTCGGGGCTTTCTTT. It encodes CASSVTRTGGFGAFF.

The rearrangement uses TRBV7-9 and TRBJ2-6; unclear D gene. V was cut by 7 bases and J by 2 bases, with 12 bases left in between. The V gene's germline CDR1 is SEHNR and CDR2 FQNEAQ (reference sequence). This CDR3 has 15 amino acids. The DNA for the CDR3 is TGTGCCAGCACCTTGACTTCTGCTGGGGCCAACGTCCTGACTTTC. Its translation is CASTLTSAGANVLTF. The full variable domain, with the rest looked up from reference TRBV7-9 and TRBJ2-6, is DTGVSQNPRHKITKRGQNVTFRCDPISEHNRLYWYRQTLGQGPEFLTYFQNEAQLEKSRLLSDRFSAERPKGSFSTLEIQRTEQGDSAMYLCASTLTSAGANVLTFGAGSRLTVL.

The rearrangement uses TRBV7-6 and TRBJ2-7, with D tentatively TRBD1 (6 bases). Germline CDR1 reads SGHVS; CDR2 reads FNYEAQ. With 3 bases removed from V and 3 bases from J, the gap between germline ends came to 12 bases. The CDR3 runs to 14 residues. This chain's CDR3 is CASSLGAGNYEQYF. CDR3 nucleotides: TGTGCCAGCAGCTTGGGGGCGGGTAACTACGAGCAGTACTTC.

The rearrangement links TRBV4-1 to TRBJ1-5; 8 positions agree with TRBD1. This CDR3 region has 16 residues. Trimming at V came to 5 bases and at J to 3 bases, leaving 9 bases not matched to a gene. CDR1 and CDR2 (germline): MGHRA, YSYEKL. CDR3 protein: CASSESPDRVNQPQHF. Written as DNA, the CDR3 is TGCGCCAGCAGCGAGAGTCCGGACAGGGTCAATCAGCCCCAGCATTTT.

This clone has just a few counts. The chain has TRBV4-3 and TRBJ2-5; D may be TRBD2 (5 bases). V lost 4 bases, J lost 4 bases, and 16 bases lay in between. Germline CDR1 reads LGHNA; CDR2 reads YSLEER. This CDR3 is built from 15 residues. DNA for the CDR3: TGCGCCAGCAGCCCCCGGGCAGGAGGTGCAGAGACCCAGTACTTC. Translating it yields CASSPRAGGAETQYF.

The chain is built from TRBV3-1 (or the pseudogene TRBV3-2) and TRBJ2-7; D is possibly TRBD1 (6 bases). Germline V gene lookup returns CDR1 LGHDT and CDR2 YNNKEL (reference sequence). V gave up 4 bases and J gave up 5 bases, with 12 bases separating them. The CDR3 has 13 residues. Here the CDR3 DNA reads TGTGCCAGCAGCCCTCCCGGGACAAACGAGCAGTACTTC. Translation gives CASSPPGTNEQYF.

V is TRBV6-2 or TRBV6-3 and J is TRBJ1-1; 8 bases fit TRBD1. The J segment lost 1 base and the V segment lost 4 bases, leaving 2 bases of the junction unmatched. Germline loops: CDR1 MNHEY, CDR2 SVGEGT. The CDR3 has 14 amino acids. The CDR3 DNA reads TGTGCCAGCAGTTTGGACAGGGAGAACACTGAAGCTTTCTTT. This encodes CASSLDRENTEAFF.

This clone is a singleton in its sample. The CDR3 loop is CASTPGGSTDTQYF. The CDR3 DNA reads as TGTGCCAGCACCCCCGGGGGGAGCACAGATACGCAGTATTTT. This chain uses TRBV28 with TRBJ2-3; 7 bases agree with TRBD2. V dropped 7 bases and J dropped 0; count of bases not matched to a gene: 4. Per germline, CDR1 MDHEN and CDR2 SYDVKM. CDR3 length: 14 amino acids.

This clone was recorded a few times. The chain recombines TRBV11-1 with TRBJ2-1, with unresolved D. Deletions cut 1 base from V and 2 bases from J, with 6 bases between. CDR3 length: 14 residues. Germline assignment: CDR1 SGHAT and CDR2 FQDESV (reference sequence). CDR3 loop: CASSLERAYNEQFF. The CDR3 nucleotides are TGTGCCAGCAGCTTAGAACGGGCCTACAATGAGCAGTTCTTC.

This clone was counted a single time. This chain uses TRBV15 with TRBJ1-1; D may be TRBD1 (5 bases). V gave up 5 bases and J gave up 0 bases, with 10 bases separating them. CDR3 size: 14 residues. CDR1 is LNHNV, CDR2 YYDKDF, per germline (reference sequence). The CDR3 coding sequence is TGTGCCACCAGCGAAAGACAGTTGAACACTGAAGCTTTCTTT. This encodes CATSERQLNTEAFF.

This clone was picked up one time. This chain links TRBV6-5 with TRBJ2-1, with D tentatively TRBD2 (6 bases). The CDR3 has 15 amino acids. CDR1 MNHEY and CDR2 SVGAGI come from the germline V gene. The ends were cut back, 2 bases at V and 8 bases at J, with 16 bases in the middle. The CDR3 sequence: CASSYGGSGTYEQFF. CDR3 sequence (DNA): TGTGCCAGCAGTTACGGGGGTAGCGGAACATATGAGCAGTTCTTC.

The genes are TRBV29-1 and TRBJ1-2; tentatively, D is TRBD1 (5 bases). The CDR3 sequence is 13 residues long. The V end lost 3 bases, the J end lost 1 base, and 9 bases lay between the germline ends. Germline CDR1 is SQVTM and CDR2 is ANQGSEA. CDR3 loop: CSVDVGGNYGYTF. CDR3 in DNA: TGCAGCGTTGATGTGGGGGGTAACTATGGCTACACCTTC.

This chain connects TRBV5-6 to TRBJ1-2; 10 bases map to TRBD1. The CDR3 totals 16 residues. Germline values: CDR1 SGHDT, CDR2 YYEEEE. V was clipped by 3 bases and J by 9 bases; unmatched bases: 14. The CDR3 here is CASSSGQGTIILSYTF. The CDR3 DNA follows: TGTGCCAGCAGCTCGGGACAGGGGACCATCATTCTTAGCTACACCTTC.

DNA of the CDR3: TGTGCCAGCAGCTTACCTAGCGCCGGGGAGCTGTTTTTT. Translated: CASSLPSAGELFF. The rearrangement links TRBV7-2 to TRBJ2-2, with TRBD2 as a possible D gene (6 bases). Looked up from germline, CDR1 is SGHTA and CDR2 is FQGNSA. The CDR3 spans 13 residues. V was trimmed by 2 bases and J by 6 bases, leaving 7 bases between them.

This chain links TRBV11-2 with TRBJ2-7, with TRBD2 identical over 7 bases. Germline V CDR1 and CDR2: SGHAT, FQNNGV. V was pared by 8 bases and J by 4 bases, with 8 bases of the junction left unmatched. There are 13 residues in the CDR3. CDR3 bases: TGTGCCAGCGAAAGAGCGGGATTTTACGAGCAGTACTTC. Its protein is CASERAGFYEQYF.

J is TRBJ1-2 and V is TRBV30; TRBD1 might be the D (6 bases). CDR3 length: 14 amino acids. Trimming stripped 2 bases from V and 4 bases from J, with 14 bases between. CDR1 is GTSNPN, CDR2 SVGIG, per germline (reference sequence). The CDR3 sequence is CAWSQYRTAYGYTF. CDR3 sequence (DNA): TGTGCCTGGAGTCAATATCGGACAGCCTATGGCTACACCTTC.

The gene calls are TRBV18 and TRBJ2-3; 7 bases are shared with TRBD2. V gave up 2 bases and J gave up 0 bases; unmatched junction bases: 5. This CDR3 spans 16 amino acids. In germline, CDR1 is KGHSH, CDR2 LQKENI. This CDR3 reads CASSPFGSGSTDTQYF. The CDR3 region has the DNA TGTGCCAGCTCACCATTCGGTAGCGGGAGCACAGATACGCAGTATTTT.

This clone was seen just once. The V call is TRBV4-1, the J call TRBJ2-3; TRBD2 aligns across 7 bases. Trimming at V came to 4 bases and at J to 6 bases, leaving 10 bases not matched to a gene. Germline V gives CDR1 MGHRA, CDR2 YSYEKL. The CDR3 is made up of 15 amino acids. CDR3 loop: CASSLIVAGTDTQYF. The CDR3 region has the DNA TGCGCCAGCAGCCTCATCGTAGCGGGTACGGATACGCAGTATTTT.

This chain uses TRBV10-2 with TRBJ1-5; tentatively, D is TRBD1 (6 bases). Trimming stripped 7 bases from V and 5 bases from J, with 15 bases between. This CDR3 has 14 residues. The germline CDR1 and CDR2 sequences are WSHSY and SAAADI. The CDR3 coding sequence is TGCGCCAGCAATCCGACAGGCATTGATCAGCCCCAGCATTTT. Translating gives CASNPTGIDQPQHF.